The clone carrying this T cell receptor (beta chain) was observed a few times. Per the original methods: The authors estimated nucleated cell counts from reference gene primer amplification. Sequenced by immunoSEQ multiplex PCR; TCRdb stores in-frame clones only, minus some. The D gene and trimming were derived from the DNA, and the V and J assignments and clone size from that table. Of about 120,000 clones listed, 75% to 90% are singletons. Germline V gene lookup returns CDR1 LNHDA and CDR2 SQIVND (reference sequence). The CDR3 is made up of 16 amino acids. Germline trimming cut 5 bases from V and 6 bases from J; bases unmatched to any gene: 8. This record belongs to a study of blood T cell repertoires in COVID-19. Study context: The United States, Italy and Spain supplied acute and convalescent COVID-19 samples.

The TCR sequence derives from a man in his forties with acute or convalescent COVID-19. The specimen sequenced was peripheral blood. The chain combines TRBV19 with TRBJ2-1; the match to TRBD2 covers 12 bases. CDR3 bases: TGTGCCAGTAGTGTCCTAGCGGGAGGGATCTCCAATGAGCAGTTCTTC. This encodes CASSVLAGGISNEQFF.